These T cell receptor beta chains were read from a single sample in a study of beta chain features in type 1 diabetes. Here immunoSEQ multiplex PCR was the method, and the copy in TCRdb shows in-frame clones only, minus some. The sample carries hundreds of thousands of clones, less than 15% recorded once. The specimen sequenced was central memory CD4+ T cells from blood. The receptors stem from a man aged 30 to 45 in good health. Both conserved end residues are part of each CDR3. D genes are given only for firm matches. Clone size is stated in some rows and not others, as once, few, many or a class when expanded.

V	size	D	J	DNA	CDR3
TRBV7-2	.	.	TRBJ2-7	TGTGCCAGCAGCTTAGGGGGGACGGTACAGGTGGAGCAGTACTTC	CASSLGGTVQVEQYF
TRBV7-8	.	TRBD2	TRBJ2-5	TGTGCCAGCAGCTTAGGCTTCCTAGCGGGAGGTGGGGAGACCCAGTACTTC	CASSLGFLAGGGETQYF
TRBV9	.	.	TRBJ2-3	TGTGCCAGCAGCCCCCGTGGTTTTGTGGACACAGATACGCAGTATTTT	CASSPRGFVDTDTQYF
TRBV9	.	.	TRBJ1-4	TGTGCCAGCAGCGCCGGGGGTTCAACTAATGAAAAACTGTTTTTT	CASSAGGSTNEKLFF
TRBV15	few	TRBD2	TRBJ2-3	TGTGCCACCAGCAGAGATAAGGGACTAGCCCTTTTT	CATSRDKGLALF
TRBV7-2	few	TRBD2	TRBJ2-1	TGTGCCAGCAGCTTAGAATGGGCTAGCGGGGGGAATGAGCAGTTCTTC	CASSLEWASGGNEQFF
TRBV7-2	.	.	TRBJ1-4	TGTGCCAGCAGCGGAGGGAGAAATGAAAAACTGTTTTTT	CASSGGRNEKLFF
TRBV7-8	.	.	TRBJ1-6	TGTGCCAGCAGCTTAGCGGAAGGACCATTGGTACCCCTCCACTTT	CASSLAEGPLVPLHF
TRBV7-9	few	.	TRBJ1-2	TGTGCCAGCAGCTTAGTGGCCGGGGCAATAGGTGGCTACACCTTC	CASSLVAGAIGGYTF
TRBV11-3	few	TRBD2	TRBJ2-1	TGTGCCAGCAGCGTAACCGGGACTAGCGGGTACAATGAGCAGTTCTTC	CASSVTGTSGYNEQFF
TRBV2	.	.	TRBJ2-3	TGTGCCAGCAGTGAAGCGGCTGCAGGGAGAGTCGGGCAGTATTTT	CASSEAAAGRVGQYF
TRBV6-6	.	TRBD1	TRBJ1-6	TGTGCCAGCACCCTGGGGACAGGGGGCTCACCCCTCCACTTT	CASTLGTGGSPLHF
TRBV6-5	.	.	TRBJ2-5	TGTGCCAGCAGTTACCGACGCCAAGAGACCCAGTACTTC	CASSYRRQETQYF
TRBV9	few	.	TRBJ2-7	TGTGCCAGCAGCGTAGGTCCAGTCGTCTACGAGCAGTACTTC	CASSVGPVVYEQYF
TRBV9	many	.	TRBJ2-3	TGTGCCAGCAGCGCGGGAGCGACGAGCACAGATACGCAGTATTTT	CASSAGATSTDTQYF
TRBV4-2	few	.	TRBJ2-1	TGTGCCAGCAGCTTGGACGCTAGCCACAATGAGCAGTTCTTC	CASSLDASHNEQFF
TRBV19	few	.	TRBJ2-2	TGTGCCAGTACAAATGGGGCGGTGAACACCGGGGAGCTGTTTTTT	CASTNGAVNTGELFF
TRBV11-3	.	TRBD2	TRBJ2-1	TGTGCCAGCAGCTCATTCGGACTAGCGGGAGGGCGCGAGCAGTTCTTC	CASSSFGLAGGREQFF
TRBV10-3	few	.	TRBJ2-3	TGTGCCATCAGTGCAGGGGTAGATACGCAGTATTTT	CAISAGVDTQYF
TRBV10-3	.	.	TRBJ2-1	TGTGCCATCTCGTCTACAGGACAATACAATGAGCAGTTCTTC	CAISSTGQYNEQFF
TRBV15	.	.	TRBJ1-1	TGTGCCACCAGCATAGGGACGGTAAACACTGAAGCTTTCTTT	CATSIGTVNTEAFF
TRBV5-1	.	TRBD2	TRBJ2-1	TGCGCCAGCAGCCGAGGCGCTAGCGGGGCATACAATGAGCAGTTCTTC	CASSRGASGAYNEQFF
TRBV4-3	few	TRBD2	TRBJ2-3	TGCGCCAGCAGGCCGCCAGCGGGGGGCACAGATACGCAGTATTTT	CASRPPAGGTDTQYF
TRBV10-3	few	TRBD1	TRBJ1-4	TGTGCCATCAGTGAGGGCACAGGGGTACGAGAAAAACTGTTTTTT	CAISEGTGVREKLFF
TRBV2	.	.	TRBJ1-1	TGTGCCAGCAGGAGCGTTCGGGGGCTTGACACTGAAGCTTTCTTT	CASRSVRGLDTEAFF
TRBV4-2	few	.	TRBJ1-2	TGTGCCAGCAGCCAAGAACGGGGAATTAGCTATGGCTACACCTTC	CASSQERGISYGYTF
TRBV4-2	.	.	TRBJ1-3	TGTGCCAGCAGCCAAGAACGGAGCTCTGGAAACACCATATATTTT	CASSQERSSGNTIYF
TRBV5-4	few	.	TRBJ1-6	TGTGCCAGCAGCCCTGGGTCCAATTCACCCCTCCACTTT	CASSPGSNSPLHF
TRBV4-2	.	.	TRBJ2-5	TGTGCCAGCAGCCAAGATTCGGGCGAGACCCAGTACTTC	CASSQDSGETQYF
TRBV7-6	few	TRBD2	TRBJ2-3	TGTGCCAGCAGGTTAGGATCTTCGAGCGGGGTTAGCACAGATACGCAGTATTTT	CASRLGSSSGVSTDTQYF
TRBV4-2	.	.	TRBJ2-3	TGTGCCAGCAGCCAAGACAGGGCTCGTACGCAGTATTTT	CASSQDRARTQYF
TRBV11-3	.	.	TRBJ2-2	TGTGCCAGCAGCTTAGAATTCGATCCCGGGGAGCTGTTTTTT	CASSLEFDPGELFF
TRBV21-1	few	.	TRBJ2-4	TGTGCCAGCAGCAAACGACAGGAACTAGCCAAAAACATTCAGTACTTC	CASSKRQELAKNIQYF
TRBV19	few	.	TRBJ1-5	TGTGCCAGTAGTATAGAGGTCCGGGGCAGCTACAATCAGCCCCAGCATTTT	CASSIEVRGSYNQPQHF
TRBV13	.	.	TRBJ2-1	TGTGCCAGCAGCTTAGAACTTCCTAGCTCCTACAATGAGCAGTTCTTC	CASSLELPSSYNEQFF
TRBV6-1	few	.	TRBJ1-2	TGTGCCAGCAGTGAAGCCAGGGACTATGGCTACACCTTC	CASSEARDYGYTF
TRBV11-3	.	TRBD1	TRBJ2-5	TGTGCCAGCAGCACGAGGACAGGTACCCAAGAGACCCAGTACTTC	CASSTRTGTQETQYF
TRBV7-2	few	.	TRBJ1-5	TGTGCCAGCAGCCAGAGAGATCAGCCCCAGCATTTT	CASSQRDQPQHF
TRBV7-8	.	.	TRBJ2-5	TGTGCCAGCAGCGAGGCTAGGTTGTTAGAGACCCAGTACTTC	CASSEARLLETQYF
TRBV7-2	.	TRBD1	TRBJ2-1	TGTGCCAGCAGCTCGACAGGGGCCTACAATGAGCAGTTCTTC	CASSSTGAYNEQFF
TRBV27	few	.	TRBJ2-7	TGTGCCAGCAGCATTCAGGGTTCCGAGCAGTACTTC	CASSIQGSEQYF
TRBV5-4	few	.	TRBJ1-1	TGTGCCAGCAGCTTGGCCCCGGAGGGGGGTAGCACTGAAGCTTTCTTT	CASSLAPEGGSTEAFF
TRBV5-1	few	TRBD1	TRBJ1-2	TGCGCCAGCAGCTACGAGGGACAGGCCATTTATGGCTACACCTTC	CASSYEGQAIYGYTF
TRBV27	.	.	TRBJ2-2	TGTGCCAGCAGCCTCAGCAGGGCGGCTAACACCGGGGAGCTGTTTTTT	CASSLSRAANTGELFF